This T cell receptor beta chain was identified in a study of blood T cell repertoires in COVID-19. The CDR3 covers 13 residues. The trim removed 3 bases at V and 3 bases at J, leaving 0 bases unmatched. Germline values: CDR1 KGHSH, CDR2 LQKENI. Assay used: immunoSEQ multiplex PCR; TCRdb lists only in-frame clones, some missing. The table has 100,000 to 120,000 clones, roughly nine tenths seen once. The V call is TRBV18, the J call TRBJ1-1; 8 nucleotides match TRBD1. The sample was peripheral blood. This TCR derives from a human donor in a cohort sampled during active COVID-19. The CDR3 protein is CASSPDRDTEAFF. The CDR3 bases are TGTGCCAGCTCACCGGACAGGGACACTGAAGCTTTCTTT.